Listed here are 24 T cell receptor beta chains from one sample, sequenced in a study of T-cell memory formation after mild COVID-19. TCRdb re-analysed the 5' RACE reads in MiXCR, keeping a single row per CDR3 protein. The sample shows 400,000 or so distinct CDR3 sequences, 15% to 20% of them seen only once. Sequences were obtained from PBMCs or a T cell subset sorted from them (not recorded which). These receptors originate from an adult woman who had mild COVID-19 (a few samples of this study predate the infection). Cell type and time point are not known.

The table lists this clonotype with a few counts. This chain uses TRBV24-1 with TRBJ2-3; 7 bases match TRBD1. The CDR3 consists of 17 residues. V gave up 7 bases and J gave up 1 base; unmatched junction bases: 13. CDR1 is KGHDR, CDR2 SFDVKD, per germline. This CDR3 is CATSDPTGRGGTDTQYF. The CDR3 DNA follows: TGTGCCACCAGCGACCCGACAGGGAGAGGAGGCACAGATACGCAGTATTTT.

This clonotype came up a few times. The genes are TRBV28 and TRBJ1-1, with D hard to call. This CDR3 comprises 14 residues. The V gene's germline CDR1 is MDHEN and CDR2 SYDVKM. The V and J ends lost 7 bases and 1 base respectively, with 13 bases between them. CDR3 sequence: CASKTEPTNTEAFF. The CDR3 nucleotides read TGTGCCAGCAAAACCGAACCGACGAACACTGAAGCTTTCTTT.

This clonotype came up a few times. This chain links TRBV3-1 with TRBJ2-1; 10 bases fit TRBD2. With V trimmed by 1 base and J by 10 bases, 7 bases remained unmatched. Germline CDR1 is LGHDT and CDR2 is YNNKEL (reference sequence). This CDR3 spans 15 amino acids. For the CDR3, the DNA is TGTGCCAGCAGCCAAGTGCGATCGACTAGCGGGGAGCAGTTCTTC. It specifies CASSQVRSTSGEQFF.

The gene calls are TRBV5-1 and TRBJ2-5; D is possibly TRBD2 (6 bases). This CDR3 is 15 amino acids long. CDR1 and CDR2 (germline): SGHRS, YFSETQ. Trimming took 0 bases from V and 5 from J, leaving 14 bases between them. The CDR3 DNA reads TGCGCCAGCAGCTTGGGTAACGGGGGTATCGAGACCCAGTACTTC. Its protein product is CASSLGNGGIETQYF.

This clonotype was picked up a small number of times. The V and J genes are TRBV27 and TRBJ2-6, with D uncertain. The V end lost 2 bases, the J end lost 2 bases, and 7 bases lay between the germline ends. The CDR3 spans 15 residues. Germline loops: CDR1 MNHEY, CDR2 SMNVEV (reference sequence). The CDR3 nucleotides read TGTGCCAGCAGTTTAGAATTTCCTGGGGCCAACGTCCTGACTTTC. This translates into CASSLEFPGANVLTF.

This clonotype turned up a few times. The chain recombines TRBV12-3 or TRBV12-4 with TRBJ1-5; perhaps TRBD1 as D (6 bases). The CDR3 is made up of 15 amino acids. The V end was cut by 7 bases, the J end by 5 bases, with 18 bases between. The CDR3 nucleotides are TGTGCCAGCACTCGGGGGGCAGGGGCAGATCAGCCCCAGCATTTT. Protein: CASTRGAGADQPQHF.

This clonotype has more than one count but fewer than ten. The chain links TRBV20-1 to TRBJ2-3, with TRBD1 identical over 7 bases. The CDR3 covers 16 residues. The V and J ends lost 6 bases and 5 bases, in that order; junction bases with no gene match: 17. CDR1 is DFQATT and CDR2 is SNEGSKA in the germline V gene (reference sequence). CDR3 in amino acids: CSAKYSGTAIKDTQYF. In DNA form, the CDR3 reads TGCAGTGCCAAGTATTCCGGGACAGCGATTAAAGATACGCAGTATTTT.

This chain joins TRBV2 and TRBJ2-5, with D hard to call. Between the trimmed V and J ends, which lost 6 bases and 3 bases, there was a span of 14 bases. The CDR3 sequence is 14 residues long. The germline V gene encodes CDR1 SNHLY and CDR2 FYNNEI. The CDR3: CASRFRAYEETQYF. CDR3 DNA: TGTGCCAGCAGATTTAGAGCGTATGAAGAGACCCAGTACTTC.

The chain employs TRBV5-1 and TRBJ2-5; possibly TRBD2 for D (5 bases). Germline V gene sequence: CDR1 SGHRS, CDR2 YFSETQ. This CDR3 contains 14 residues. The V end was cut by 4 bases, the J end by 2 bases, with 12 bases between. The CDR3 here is CASSTPDFQETQYF. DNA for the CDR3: TGCGCCAGCAGCACTCCGGACTTTCAAGAGACCCAGTACTTC.

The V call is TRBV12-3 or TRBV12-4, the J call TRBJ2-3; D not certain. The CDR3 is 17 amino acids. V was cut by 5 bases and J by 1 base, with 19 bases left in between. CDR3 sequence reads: CASSLTARSSRTDTQYF. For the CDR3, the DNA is TGTGCCAGCAGTCTCACGGCCCGATCATCTCGCACAGATACGCAGTATTTT.

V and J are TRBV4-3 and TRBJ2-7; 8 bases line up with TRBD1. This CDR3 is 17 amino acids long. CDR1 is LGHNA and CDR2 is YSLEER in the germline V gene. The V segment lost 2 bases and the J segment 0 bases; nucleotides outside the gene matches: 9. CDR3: CASSQLTHGTGSYEQYF. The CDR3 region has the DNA TGCGCCAGCAGCCAATTAACGCATGGGACAGGCTCCTACGAGCAGTACTTC.

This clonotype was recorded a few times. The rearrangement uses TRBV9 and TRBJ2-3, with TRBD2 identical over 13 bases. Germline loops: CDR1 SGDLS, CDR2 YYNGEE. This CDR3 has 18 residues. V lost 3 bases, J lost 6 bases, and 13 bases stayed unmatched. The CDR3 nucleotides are TGTGCCAGCAGCGCCCGGCGGCCGGGACTAGCGGGAAAGGATACGCAGTATTTT. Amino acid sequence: CASSARRPGLAGKDTQYF.

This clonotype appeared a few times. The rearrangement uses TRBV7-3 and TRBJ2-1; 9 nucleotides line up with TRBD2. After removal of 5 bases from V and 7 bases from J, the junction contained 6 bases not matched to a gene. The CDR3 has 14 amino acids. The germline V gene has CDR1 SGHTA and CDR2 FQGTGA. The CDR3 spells CASSVSGGGNEQFF. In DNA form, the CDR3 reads TGTGCCAGCAGCGTTAGCGGGGGAGGAAATGAGCAGTTCTTC.

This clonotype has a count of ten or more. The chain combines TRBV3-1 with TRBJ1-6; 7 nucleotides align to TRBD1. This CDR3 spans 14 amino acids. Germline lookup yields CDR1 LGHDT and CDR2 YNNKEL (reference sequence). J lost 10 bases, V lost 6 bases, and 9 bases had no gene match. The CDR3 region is CASSWDSDGSPLHF. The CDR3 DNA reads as TGTGCCAGCAGTTGGGACAGCGACGGATCACCCCTCCACTTT.

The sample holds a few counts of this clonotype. In DNA form, the CDR3 reads TGTGCCAGCTCACTGGGGCCGGGTCGTGAACTGTTTTTT. Its translation is CASSLGPGRELFF. V and J are TRBV18 and TRBJ1-4; TRBD1 is a possible D gene (5 bases). Between the trimmed V and J ends, which lost 4 bases and 12 bases, there was a span of 15 bases. The germline V gene encodes CDR1 KGHSH and CDR2 LQKENI. CDR3 length: 13 amino acids. The full variable domain, with the rest looked up from reference TRBV18 and TRBJ1-4, is NAGVMQNPRHLVRRRGQEARLRCSPMKGHSHVYWYRQLPEEGLKFMVYLQKENIIDESGMPKERFSAEFPKEGPSILRIQQVVRGDSAAYFCASSLGPGRELFFGSGTQLSVL.

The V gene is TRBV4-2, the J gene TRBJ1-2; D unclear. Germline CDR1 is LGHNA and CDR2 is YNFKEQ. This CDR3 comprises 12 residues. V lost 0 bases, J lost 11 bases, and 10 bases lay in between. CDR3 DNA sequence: TGTGCCAGCAGCCAAGATTTTGGCGGATACACCTTC. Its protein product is CASSQDFGGYTF.

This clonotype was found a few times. DNA for the CDR3: TGTGCCAGCAGCTTACCGGGGGGGCCTCTTAATGGACAGTTCTTC. Translating gives CASSLPGGPLNGQFF. The chain combines TRBV7-2 with TRBJ2-1, with 8 bases fitting TRBD2. With 2 bases clipped from V and 13 bases from J, the junction kept 13 bases outside the gene matches. The CDR3 runs to 15 residues. Germline V gene data show CDR1 as SGHTA and CDR2 as FQGNSA.

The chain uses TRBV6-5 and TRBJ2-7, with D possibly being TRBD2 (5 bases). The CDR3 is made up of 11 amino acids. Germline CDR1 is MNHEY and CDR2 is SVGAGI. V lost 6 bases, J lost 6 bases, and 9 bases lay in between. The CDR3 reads CASRPRVEQYF. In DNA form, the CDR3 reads TGTGCCAGCAGACCGCGGGTCGAGCAGTACTTC.

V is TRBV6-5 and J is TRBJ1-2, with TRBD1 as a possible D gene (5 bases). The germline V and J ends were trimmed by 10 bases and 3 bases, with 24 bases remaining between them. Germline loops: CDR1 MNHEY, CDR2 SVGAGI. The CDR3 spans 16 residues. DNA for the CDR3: TGTGCCACCGCCGTTGGATTCATCGGGACCCACTATGGCTACACCTTC. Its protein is CATAVGFIGTHYGYTF.

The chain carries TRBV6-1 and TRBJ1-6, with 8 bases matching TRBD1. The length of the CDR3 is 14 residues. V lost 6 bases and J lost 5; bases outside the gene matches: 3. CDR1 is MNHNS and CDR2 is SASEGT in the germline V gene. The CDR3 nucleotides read TGTGCCAGCAGGCCGGACAGGGATAATTCACCCCTCCACTTT. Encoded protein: CASRPDRDNSPLHF.

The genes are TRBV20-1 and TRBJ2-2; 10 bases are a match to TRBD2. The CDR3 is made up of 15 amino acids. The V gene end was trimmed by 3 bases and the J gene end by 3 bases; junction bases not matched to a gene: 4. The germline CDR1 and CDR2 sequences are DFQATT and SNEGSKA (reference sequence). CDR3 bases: TGCAGTGCTAGGGGACTAGCGATGGACACCGGGGAGCTGTTTTTT. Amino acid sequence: CSARGLAMDTGELFF.

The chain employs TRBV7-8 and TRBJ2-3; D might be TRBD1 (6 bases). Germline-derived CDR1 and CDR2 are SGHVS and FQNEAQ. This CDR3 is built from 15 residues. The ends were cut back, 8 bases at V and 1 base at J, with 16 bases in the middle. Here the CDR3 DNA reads TGTGCCAGCCTTCTCGGGGACACCCGCACAGATACGCAGTATTTT. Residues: CASLLGDTRTDTQYF.

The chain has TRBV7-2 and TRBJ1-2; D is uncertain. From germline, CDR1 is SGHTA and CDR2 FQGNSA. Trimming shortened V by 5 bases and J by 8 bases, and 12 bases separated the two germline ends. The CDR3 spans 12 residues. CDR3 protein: CASSPYLRGYTF. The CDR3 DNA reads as TGTGCCAGCAGCCCGTACCTGCGCGGCTACACCTTC.

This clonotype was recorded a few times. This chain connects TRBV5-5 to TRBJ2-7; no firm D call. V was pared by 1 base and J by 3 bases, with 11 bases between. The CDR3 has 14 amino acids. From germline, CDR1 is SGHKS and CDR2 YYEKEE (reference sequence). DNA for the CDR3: TGTGCCAGCAGCTTGATCGCAGACGACTACGAGCAGTACTTC. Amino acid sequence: CASSLIADDYEQYF.